The 27 T cell receptor beta chains reported below all come from one sample, sequenced in a study of blood T cell repertoires in COVID-19. TCRdb's copy holds only in-frame clones and misses some; the assay was immunoSEQ multiplex PCR. The data contain roughly 290,000 clones, approximately 92% of them seen just once; the ten biggest clones take up 6% to 7%. The sequenced sample was peripheral blood. Receptors were obtained from a woman under 40 with COVID-19, enrolled during active disease.

V is TRBV15 and J is TRBJ2-4, with D possibly TRBD1 on 7 matching bases. Trimming removed 5 bases from V and 5 bases from J, with 16 bases in between. CDR3 length: 15 residues. CDR1 is LNHNV and CDR2 is YYDKDF in the germline V gene (reference sequence). The CDR3 DNA is TGTGCCACCAGCGGACAGGCCGGGGGCCAAAACATTCAGTACTTC. Translated: CATSGQAGGQNIQYF.

This chain uses TRBV27 with TRBJ2-2; the D gene is possibly TRBD1 (5 bases). Trimming took off 6 bases at V and 1 base at J, with 15 bases between the two ends. Per germline, CDR1 MNHEY and CDR2 SMNVEV (reference sequence). The CDR3 has 16 residues. CDR3 sequence reads: CASSRQSQLNTGELFF. For the CDR3, the DNA is TGTGCCAGCAGCCGACAGAGCCAGTTGAACACCGGGGAGCTGTTTTTT.

This clone was recorded once. The chain uses TRBV3-1 (or the pseudogene TRBV3-2) and TRBJ2-7, with 9 bases identical to TRBD1. The CDR3 is 11 residues long. Germline CDR1 reads LGHDT; CDR2 reads YNNKEL (reference sequence). The V and J ends lost 3 bases and 13 bases, in that order; junction bases with no gene match: 4. The CDR3, as DNA: TGTGCCAGCAGCCAGAGGACAGGGGTCTACTTC. As protein: CASSQRTGVYF.

The genes are TRBV28 and TRBJ2-7; no definite D call. The CDR3 covers 11 residues. V was cut by 7 bases and J by 7 bases, with 11 bases left in between. Germline V lookup: CDR1 MDHEN, CDR2 SYDVKM. The CDR3 here is CASMENEEQYF. CDR3 nucleotides: TGTGCCAGCATGGAGAACGAGGAGCAGTACTTC.

The V gene is TRBV3-1 (or the pseudogene TRBV3-2), the J gene TRBJ1-3, with 12 bases lining up with TRBD1. CDR1 LGHDT and CDR2 YNNKEL come from the germline V gene (reference sequence). J lost 5 bases, V lost 4 bases, and 3 bases had no gene match. This CDR3 comprises 15 residues. The CDR3 here is CASSLGQGARNTIYF. As DNA, the CDR3 is TGTGCCAGCAGCCTGGGACAGGGGGCAAGAAACACCATATATTTT.

The genes are TRBV19 and TRBJ2-3; D might be TRBD1 (5 bases). The V end was cut by 3 bases, the J end by 4 bases, with 11 bases between. The CDR3 is 14 amino acids. The germline CDR1 and CDR2 sequences are LNHDA and SQIVND (reference sequence). CDR3 nucleotide sequence: TGTGCCAGTAGTATGAAGGGGCTCGCAGATACGCAGTATTTT. The encoded protein is CASSMKGLADTQYF.

The V call is TRBV28, the J call TRBJ2-2, with 9 positions matching TRBD2. The trim removed 6 bases at V and 0 bases at J, leaving 2 bases unmatched. The CDR3 consists of 15 residues. Germline V gene data show CDR1 as MDHEN and CDR2 as SYDVKM. CDR3 sequence (DNA): TGTGCCAGCAGGCGCGGGGGGGCGAACACCGGGGAGCTGTTTTTT. Translating gives CASRRGGANTGELFF.

The chain couples TRBV7-2 to TRBJ2-5, with D possibly TRBD2 on 6 matching bases. Trimming stripped 3 bases from V and 4 bases from J, with 15 bases between. Germline V gene lookup returns CDR1 SGHTA and CDR2 FQGNSA. This CDR3 comprises 15 residues. DNA for the CDR3: TGTGCCAGCAGCTTCCCGGGAGACCGTACAGAGACCCAGTACTTC. It is translated as CASSFPGDRTETQYF.

This chain joins TRBV18 and TRBJ2-2; perhaps TRBD1 as D (6 bases). Germline V CDR1 and CDR2: KGHSH, LQKENI. V dropped 3 bases and J dropped 2 bases, with 13 bases sitting between them. The CDR3 has 16 residues. The CDR3 nucleotides are TGTGCCAGCTCACCGATTCAGGGGACCAACACCGGGGAGCTGTTTTTT. It encodes CASSPIQGTNTGELFF.

This chain connects TRBV19 to TRBJ2-2; TRBD2 matches 7 bases. Looked up from germline, CDR1 is LNHDA and CDR2 is SQIVND (reference sequence). V lost 3 bases, J lost 4 bases, and 5 bases stayed unmatched. The CDR3 is 15 amino acids. CDR3 sequence: CASSMITSVTGELFF. In DNA, the CDR3 is TGTGCCAGTAGTATGATAACTAGCGTCACCGGGGAGCTGTTTTTT.

The chain combines TRBV5-6 with TRBJ2-3; perhaps TRBD2 as D (5 bases). Trimming shortened V by 1 base and J by 3 bases, and 6 bases separated the two germline ends. In germline, CDR1 is SGHDT, CDR2 YYEEEE. This CDR3 comprises 13 residues. The CDR3 DNA reads as TGTGCCAGCAGCTTGCCGGGGACAGATACGCAGTATTTT. It encodes CASSLPGTDTQYF.

This clone was detected only once. The chain has TRBV2 and TRBJ1-4; possibly TRBD1 for D (5 bases). Per germline, CDR1 SNHLY and CDR2 FYNNEI. Trimming shortened V by 6 bases and J by 5 bases, and 13 bases separated the two germline ends. CDR3 length equals 14 residues. The CDR3 nucleotides are TGTGCCAGCAGACCGGGACGGGGGAATGAAAAACTGTTTTTT. As protein: CASRPGRGNEKLFF.

The V gene is TRBV2, the J gene TRBJ2-6; D is unclear. V dropped 6 bases and J dropped 3 bases, with 6 bases sitting between them. The CDR3 runs to 13 residues. The germline gives CDR1 SNHLY, CDR2 FYNNEI. The CDR3 region is CASRADGANVLTF. The CDR3, as DNA: TGTGCCAGCAGGGCAGATGGGGCCAACGTCCTGACTTTC.

The table lists this clone with a count of one. The rearrangement uses TRBV18 and TRBJ1-5, with 9 bases matching TRBD1. V lost 3 bases and J lost 4; bases outside the gene matches: 4. CDR3 length equals 15 residues. Germline V CDR1 and CDR2: KGHSH, LQKENI. CDR3 amino acids: CASSPRGQGNQPQHF. The CDR3 DNA reads as TGTGCCAGCTCACCCCGCGGACAGGGGAATCAGCCCCAGCATTTT.

There are a few counts of this clone. This chain joins TRBV29-1 and TRBJ2-7, with a possible D match to TRBD1 (6 bases). The CDR3 spans 13 residues. Trimming left V 4 bases short and J 0 bases short, with 10 bases between. From germline, CDR1 is SQVTM and CDR2 ANQGSEA. CDR3 in amino acids: CSVGQVASYEQYF. In DNA, the CDR3 is TGCAGCGTTGGACAGGTGGCCTCCTACGAGCAGTACTTC.

The chain joins TRBV30 to TRBJ1-5; maybe TRBD1 (6 bases). The CDR3 consists of 12 residues. V gave up 5 bases and J gave up 6 bases, with 11 bases separating them. Germline-derived CDR1 and CDR2 are GTSNPN and SVGIG (reference sequence). The CDR3 sequence is CAWAQGVQPQHF. DNA of the CDR3: TGTGCCTGGGCACAGGGAGTTCAGCCCCAGCATTTT.

This chain joins TRBV28 and TRBJ2-6, with D possibly matching TRBD1 (6 bases). V shed 6 bases and J shed 4 bases, with 13 bases lying between them. The CDR3 has 15 residues. The germline V gene encodes CDR1 MDHEN and CDR2 SYDVKM. This CDR3 is CASRYSGTGANVLTF. The CDR3 bases are TGTGCCAGCAGGTACTCAGGGACAGGGGCCAACGTCCTGACTTTC.

The chain uses TRBV15 and TRBJ2-7; the match to TRBD1 covers 10 bases. From germline, CDR1 is LNHNV and CDR2 YYDKDF (reference sequence). The CDR3 runs 17 residues. V was pared by 3 bases and J by 1 base, with 9 bases of the junction left unmatched. CDR3 nucleotides: TGTGCCACCAGCAGGGGGTTTGGGGGACAGGGGTCCTACGAGCAGTACTTC. Translation gives CATSRGFGGQGSYEQYF.

This clone has just a few counts. V usage is TRBV27 and J usage is TRBJ1-1, with a possible D match to TRBD1 (5 bases). The CDR3 extends over 16 amino acids. Trimming took off 7 bases at V and 4 bases at J, with 22 bases between the two ends. Per germline, CDR1 MNHEY and CDR2 SMNVEV (reference sequence). The CDR3 region has the DNA TGTGCCAGCACGTCCTCCTGGGGGAGGGGTGGCACTGAAGCTTTCTTT. Its translation: CASTSSWGRGGTEAFF.

V gene TRBV7-2 combines with J gene TRBJ2-7; 7 positions agree with TRBD1. V was pared by 1 base and J by 7 bases, with 10 bases of the junction left unmatched. CDR3 length: 15 amino acids. CDR1 is SGHTA and CDR2 is FQGNSA in the germline V gene. CDR3 region: CASSLGGQTLKEQYF. In DNA form, the CDR3 reads TGTGCCAGCAGCTTAGGGGGACAGACCCTTAAGGAGCAGTACTTC.

The chain links TRBV10-1 to TRBJ2-1; possible D gene TRBD1, 5 bases. V dropped 5 bases and J dropped 1 base, with 12 bases sitting between them. The germline CDR1 and CDR2 sequences are WNHNN and SYGVQD (reference sequence). The length of the CDR3 is 15 residues. CDR3 sequence: CASSPDTLSYNEQFF. Written as DNA, the CDR3 is TGCGCCAGCAGTCCGGACACTCTTTCCTACAATGAGCAGTTCTTC.

The chain couples TRBV19 to TRBJ1-5; D gene uncertain. The length of the CDR3 is 20 residues. Trimming removed 1 base from V and 2 bases from J, with 24 bases in between. The germline CDR1 and CDR2 sequences are LNHDA and SQIVND (reference sequence). The CDR3 sequence: CASSIGFRRGSTKGNQPQHF. Here the CDR3 DNA reads TGTGCCAGTAGTATAGGATTCCGGCGGGGAAGCACAAAGGGCAATCAGCCCCAGCATTTT.

The chain carries TRBV7-9 and TRBJ2-3; unclear D gene. The CDR3 has 15 amino acids. V dropped 0 bases and J dropped 0 bases, with 7 bases sitting between them. CDR1 is SEHNR and CDR2 is FQNEAQ in the germline V gene (reference sequence). The CDR3 region has the DNA TGTGCCAGCAGCTTAGCAGAAACTAGCACAGATACGCAGTATTTT. Amino acids: CASSLAETSTDTQYF.

The rearrangement uses TRBV7-6 and TRBJ1-5, with 8 positions matching TRBD1. Per germline, CDR1 SGHVS and CDR2 FNYEAQ. The V and J ends lost 5 bases and 9 bases, in that order; junction bases with no gene match: 6. The CDR3 spans 13 residues. CDR3 bases: TGTGCCAGCAGCAGGACAGGGATAATGCCCCAGCATTTT. This gives the protein CASSRTGIMPQHF.

The V gene is TRBV24-1, the J gene TRBJ1-5; D possibly corresponds to TRBD1 (6 bases). V was cut by 6 bases and J by 6 bases, with 11 bases left in between. The CDR3 has 13 residues. Germline CDR1 is KGHDR and CDR2 is SFDVKD. DNA of the CDR3: TGTGCCACCAGTCAGCAGGGGAGTCAGCCCCAGCATTTT. It specifies CATSQQGSQPQHF.

The J gene is TRBJ2-2, the V gene TRBV30; a possible D gene is TRBD1 (5 bases). This CDR3 has 17 residues. Germline loops: CDR1 GTSNPN, CDR2 SVGIG (reference sequence). V gave up 1 base and J gave up 0 bases, with 15 bases separating them. The CDR3 DNA follows: TGTGCCTGGAGTGATGGGCAGGGAACCGCGAACACCGGGGAGCTGTTTTTT. Translating it yields CAWSDGQGTANTGELFF.

The V gene is TRBV3-1 (or the pseudogene TRBV3-2), the J gene TRBJ2-7, with TRBD1 identical over 7 bases. The CDR3 has 16 residues. Germline-derived CDR1 and CDR2 are LGHDT and YNNKEL (reference sequence). Trimming cost V 1 base and J 0 bases; bases outside gene matches: 6. The CDR3: CASSQVGTVYSYEQYF. CDR3 nucleotides: TGTGCCAGCAGCCAAGTAGGGACAGTCTACTCCTACGAGCAGTACTTC.